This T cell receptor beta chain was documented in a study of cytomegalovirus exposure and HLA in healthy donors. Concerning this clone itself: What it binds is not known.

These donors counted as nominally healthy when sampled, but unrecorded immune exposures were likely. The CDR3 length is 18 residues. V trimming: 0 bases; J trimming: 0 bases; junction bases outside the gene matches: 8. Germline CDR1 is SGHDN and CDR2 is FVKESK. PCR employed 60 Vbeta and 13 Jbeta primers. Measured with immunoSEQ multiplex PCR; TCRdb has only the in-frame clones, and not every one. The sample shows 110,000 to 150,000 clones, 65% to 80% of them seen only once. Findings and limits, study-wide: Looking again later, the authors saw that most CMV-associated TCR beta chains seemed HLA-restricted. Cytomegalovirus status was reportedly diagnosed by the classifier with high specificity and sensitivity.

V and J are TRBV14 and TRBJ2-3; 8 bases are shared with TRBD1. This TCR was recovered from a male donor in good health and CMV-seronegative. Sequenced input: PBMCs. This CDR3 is CASSQDWQGALSTDTQYF. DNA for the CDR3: TGTGCCAGCAGCCAAGATTGGCAGGGGGCTCTTAGCACAGATACGCAGTATTTT.